This TCR beta chain emerged from a study of T cell repertoires in cytomegalovirus infection. This clonotype came up a few times. Its matching antigen is unknown. TCRdb ran MiXCR on the reads and lists one entry per CDR3 protein. The sample includes approximately 910,000 distinct CDR3 sequences, 30% to 40% of them seen just once. The CDR3 contains 16 residues. V was pared by 1 base and J by 3 bases, with 16 bases between. CDR1 is MNHEY and CDR2 is SMNVEV in the germline V gene (reference sequence). The sequencing here drew on cultured CD8+ T cells from PBMCs, taken from culture after CMV antigen stimulation. The chain joins TRBV27 to TRBJ2-7, with D possibly TRBD2 on 6 matching bases. This clonotype was sampled from a human donor in good health (CMV status not recorded). Some clones in this sample may be carry-over from other donors' samples. DNA of the CDR3: TGTGCCAGCAGTTTATTCGCCGGGACTCTGTTCTACGAGCAGTACTTC. Its protein product is CASSLFAGTLFYEQYF.